The 29 T cell receptor beta chains below come from one sample, sequenced in a study of blood T cell repertoires in COVID-19. Produced via immunoSEQ multiplex PCR; TCRdb's table is partial and in-frame only. The sample lists tens of thousands of clones, approximately 84% occurring once. The sample was peripheral blood. The receptors were sampled from a man aged 50 to 59 with active COVID-19.

The CDR3 nucleotides read TGTGCCAGCAGCGCAGACAGGGTGGGGCAGCCCCAGCATTTT. The encoded protein is CASSADRVGQPQHF. The V gene is TRBV6-5, the J gene TRBJ1-5, with TRBD1 matching 7 bases. Looked up from germline, CDR1 is MNHEY and CDR2 is SVGAGI. The CDR3 is 14 residues long. With V trimmed by 6 bases and J by 7 bases, 9 bases remained unmatched.

Only one count was recorded for this clone. The chain links TRBV2 to TRBJ2-2, with TRBD1 matching over 8 bases. Germline V lookup: CDR1 SNHLY, CDR2 FYNNEI. The CDR3 covers 16 residues. The junction had 5 bases not matched to a gene; V was cut back by 5 bases and J by 0 bases. CDR3 sequence (DNA): TGTGCCAGCAGTCGGACAGGGCAAGCGAACACCGGGGAGCTGTTTTTT. It yields the protein CASSRTGQANTGELFF.

V usage is TRBV5-1 and J usage is TRBJ2-3; 7 nucleotides align to TRBD2. The V gene's germline CDR1 is SGHRS and CDR2 YFSETQ. V shed 4 bases and J 2 bases; nucleotides not matched to a gene: 10. The CDR3 consists of 16 residues. CDR3 protein: CASSPPGAGYTDTQYF. CDR3 in DNA: TGCGCCAGCAGCCCCCCTGGAGCGGGGTACACAGATACGCAGTATTTT.

The chain recombines TRBV28 with TRBJ1-1; D call uncertain. Trimming stripped 7 bases from V and 3 bases from J, with 6 bases between. This CDR3 is 11 amino acids long. Per germline, CDR1 MDHEN and CDR2 SYDVKM. CDR3 amino acids: CASTEDTEAFF. The DNA for the CDR3 is TGTGCCAGCACCGAGGACACTGAAGCTTTCTTT.

V usage is TRBV5-5 and J usage is TRBJ1-1; 8 bases map to TRBD1. Per the germline V gene, CDR1 is SGHKS and CDR2 is YYEKEE (reference sequence). This CDR3 has 16 residues. J was trimmed by 4 bases and V by 4 bases; bases with no gene match: 12. CDR3 bases: TGTGCCAGCAGCCGCCGGACAGGGCAATTAGGCACTGAAGCTTTCTTT. This encodes CASSRRTGQLGTEAFF.

The chain has TRBV9 and TRBJ2-1; 13 bases agree with TRBD2. Per the germline V gene, CDR1 is SGDLS and CDR2 is YYNGEE. The CDR3 contains 17 residues. V lost 4 bases and J lost 9; bases outside the gene matches: 13. CDR3 residues: CASSPPGGTSGISEQFF. In nucleotides, the CDR3 is TGTGCCAGCAGCCCGCCCGGGGGGACTAGCGGGATAAGTGAGCAGTTCTTC.

The count of this clone is one. The rearrangement uses TRBV3-1 (or the pseudogene TRBV3-2) and TRBJ2-7, with a tentative D call TRBD2 (5 bases). The CDR3 is made up of 14 amino acids. Germline loops: CDR1 LGHDT, CDR2 YNNKEL (reference sequence). V lost 4 bases and J 2 bases, leaving 12 bases between the germline ends. The CDR3 DNA is TGTGCCAGCAGCCGGGAGACAAGAGCCTACGAGCAGTACTTC. Residues: CASSRETRAYEQYF.

V and J are TRBV5-8 and TRBJ1-4, with 9 bases matching TRBD1. The CDR3 spans 14 residues. The J segment lost 8 bases and the V segment lost 3 bases, leaving 5 bases of the junction unmatched. Germline V gene sequence: CDR1 SGHTS, CDR2 YDEGEE. The chain's CDR3 is CASSYGTGNEKLFF. In nucleotides, the CDR3 is TGTGCCAGCAGCTACGGGACAGGGAACGAAAAACTGTTTTTT.

This chain joins TRBV30 and TRBJ1-1; 9 bases fit TRBD1. Germline CDR1 is GTSNPN and CDR2 is SVGIG (reference sequence). The CDR3 extends over 15 amino acids. Losses at the gene ends were 8 bases for V and 1 base for J; bases not matched to a gene: 11. The CDR3 coding sequence is TGTGCCCATATTCGGACAGGGGCCAGGAACACTGAAGCTTTCTTT. This gives the protein CAHIRTGARNTEAFF.

This chain connects TRBV19 to TRBJ2-2, with a possible D match to TRBD1 (6 bases). V was cut by 5 bases and J by 5 bases, with 18 bases left in between. CDR3 size: 16 residues. Germline CDR1 reads LNHDA; CDR2 reads SQIVND (reference sequence). DNA for the CDR3: TGTGCCAGTAGTGACACCGGGACATTTGGGACCGGGGAGCTGTTTTTT. This encodes CASSDTGTFGTGELFF.

The chain recombines TRBV7-2 with TRBJ2-2; 11 bases are shared with TRBD2. The ends lost 2 bases at V and 6 bases at J; junction bases unmatched: 2. Germline V lookup: CDR1 SGHTA, CDR2 FQGNSA. CDR3 size: 15 residues. CDR3 residues: CASSLTSGSSGELFF. The CDR3 DNA reads as TGTGCCAGCAGCTTAACTAGCGGGAGTTCCGGGGAGCTGTTTTTT.

The V gene is TRBV27, the J gene TRBJ1-2; the match to TRBD1 covers 9 bases. V shed 5 bases and J 0 bases; nucleotides not matched to a gene: 10. The CDR3 contains 17 residues. Looked up from germline, CDR1 is MNHEY and CDR2 is SMNVEV (reference sequence). CDR3 loop: CASSLQGAGWSNYGYTF. CDR3 nucleotide sequence: TGTGCCAGCAGTCTACAGGGGGCCGGGTGGTCTAACTATGGCTACACCTTC.

J is TRBJ1-6 and V is TRBV27, with TRBD1 matching over 11 bases. Germline V lookup: CDR1 MNHEY, CDR2 SMNVEV (reference sequence). This CDR3 contains 16 residues. The V and J ends lost 5 bases and 7 bases, in that order; junction bases with no gene match: 7. The CDR3 spells CASSVGQGARNSPLHF. The CDR3 coding sequence is TGTGCCAGCAGTGTCGGACAGGGGGCGAGGAATTCACCCCTCCACTTT.

The CDR3 protein is CASSSGQGTAGETQYF. DNA for the CDR3: TGCGCCAGCAGCTCGGGACAGGGGACGGCCGGGGAGACCCAGTACTTC. The chain couples TRBV5-1 to TRBJ2-5; 10 nucleotides line up with TRBD1. The CDR3 is 16 residues long. The germline CDR1 and CDR2 sequences are SGHRS and YFSETQ. Unmatched junction bases numbered 10, after V lost 3 bases and J lost 5 bases.

This clone was seen a handful of times. V usage is TRBV5-1 and J usage is TRBJ1-2; D uncertain. V was shortened by 2 bases and J by 4 bases, with 12 bases between the two germline ends. CDR3 length: 14 residues. The germline V gene has CDR1 SGHRS and CDR2 YFSETQ. The CDR3 DNA is TGCGCCAGCAGCTTTGGGCCCAGCTTCTATGGCTACACCTTC. Amino acids: CASSFGPSFYGYTF.

This clone was observed a single time. The chain carries TRBV27 and TRBJ1-1; D is perhaps TRBD1 (6 bases). This CDR3 contains 15 residues. V lost 7 bases and J 0 bases, leaving 15 bases between the germline ends. Germline V lookup: CDR1 MNHEY, CDR2 SMNVEV (reference sequence). This chain's CDR3 is CASIRGGGLNTEAFF. The CDR3 DNA sequence: TGTGCCAGCATACGAGGGGGTGGTTTGAACACTGAAGCTTTCTTT.

The CDR3 sequence is CSVERRDRGHQETQYF. In nucleotides, the CDR3 is TGCAGCGTTGAACGCCGGGACAGGGGGCACCAAGAGACCCAGTACTTC. The V gene is TRBV29-1, the J gene TRBJ2-5, with TRBD1 matching over 12 bases. CDR3 length: 16 amino acids. The germline V gene encodes CDR1 SQVTM and CDR2 ANQGSEA. The V and J ends lost 2 bases and 0 bases, in that order; junction bases with no gene match: 4.

The CDR3 reads CASSPRSLENNSPLHF. The CDR3 bases are TGTGCCAGCTCACCGCGTTCCCTTGAAAATAATTCACCCCTCCACTTT. This chain links TRBV18 with TRBJ1-6; D remains ambiguous. Per the germline V gene, CDR1 is KGHSH and CDR2 is LQKENI. V gave up 3 bases and J gave up 5 bases, with 14 bases separating them. The CDR3 loop spans 16 amino acids.

The chain employs TRBV27 and TRBJ1-2; D uncertain. V was shortened by 8 bases and J by 4 bases, with 11 bases between the two germline ends. This CDR3 contains 12 residues. Per the germline V gene, CDR1 is MNHEY and CDR2 is SMNVEV (reference sequence). DNA of the CDR3: TGTGCCAGCTCGAGATCGGGCTATGGCTACACCTTC. The encoded protein is CASSRSGYGYTF.

This clone was seen once. The CDR3 nucleotides read TGTGCCACCAGTGATTTAAAAGCGGGGAGCTACAATGAGCAGTTCTTC. Translated: CATSDLKAGSYNEQFF. The rearrangement links TRBV24-1 to TRBJ2-1; 7 bases map to TRBD2. Per germline, CDR1 KGHDR and CDR2 SFDVKD. J lost 3 bases, V lost 1 base, and 5 bases had no gene match. CDR3 size: 16 residues.

The chain combines TRBV7-2 with TRBJ1-3; 8 bases are a match to TRBD1. The CDR3 is 16 amino acids. CDR1 and CDR2 from the germline V gene are SGHTA and FQGNSA. Germline trimming cut 1 base from V and 0 bases from J; bases unmatched to any gene: 2. The CDR3 coding sequence is TGTGCCAGCAGCTTAGAGGGGACAGGCTCTGGAAACACCATATATTTT. It specifies CASSLEGTGSGNTIYF.

The chain carries TRBV18 and TRBJ1-2, with TRBD1 matching 7 bases. CDR1 and CDR2 (germline): KGHSH, LQKENI. The CDR3 length is 19 residues. V dropped 6 bases and J dropped 0; count of bases not matched to a gene: 19. The CDR3 DNA sequence: TGTGCCAGCTCTCGAACAACCCTAGACAGGGTGGGGGCTAACTATGGCTACACCTTC. Amino acid sequence: CASSRTTLDRVGANYGYTF.

The rearrangement joins TRBV5-1 to TRBJ1-1, with unresolved D. The CDR3 extends over 12 amino acids. Trimming pared 0 bases from V and 6 bases from J, leaving 6 bases between. CDR1 SGHRS and CDR2 YFSETQ come from the germline V gene. The CDR3, as DNA: TGCGCCAGCAGCTTGGCGGGGTCTGAAGCTTTCTTT. It encodes CASSLAGSEAFF.

Written as DNA, the CDR3 is TGCAGCGTGATAGCGGGAGGGAGCACAGATACGCAGTATTTT. The encoded protein is CSVIAGGSTDTQYF. The chain combines TRBV29-1 with TRBJ2-3; TRBD2 matches at 11 bases. Looked up from germline, CDR1 is SQVTM and CDR2 is ANQGSEA. Germline trimming cut 6 bases from V and 0 bases from J; bases unmatched to any gene: 2. The CDR3 consists of 14 residues.

This clone was seen a single time. The chain uses TRBV6-5 and TRBJ2-7; 7 bases map to TRBD2. The junction had 6 bases not matched to a gene; V was cut back by 8 bases and J by 2 bases. The CDR3 runs 13 residues. Germline V gene lookup returns CDR1 MNHEY and CDR2 SVGAGI. The CDR3 here is CASQAGQTYEQYF. The DNA of the CDR3 is TGTGCCAGCCAAGCGGGGCAAACCTACGAGCAGTACTTC.

J is TRBJ1-4 and V is TRBV24-1, with D possibly TRBD1 on 5 matching bases. V lost 8 bases to trimming and J lost 6 bases, with 30 bases between them. CDR3 length: 19 amino acids. From germline, CDR1 is KGHDR and CDR2 SFDVKD. The CDR3 loop reads CATKGLLTPDRLFDEKLFF. CDR3 coding DNA: TGTGCCACCAAGGGACTGCTCACACCGGACCGACTTTTTGATGAAAAACTGTTTTTT.

The chain couples TRBV7-9 to TRBJ2-5; TRBD1 matches at 10 bases. Germline V gene data show CDR1 as SEHNR and CDR2 as FQNEAQ (reference sequence). The J segment lost 5 bases and the V segment lost 3 bases, leaving 6 bases of the junction unmatched. The CDR3 is 15 residues long. For the CDR3, the DNA is TGTGCCAGCAGCTTGGTGACAGGGGGCAGGGAGACCCAGTACTTC. Translating it yields CASSLVTGGRETQYF.

This clone was seen more than once but under ten times. The chain combines TRBV30 with TRBJ1-3; D gene ambiguous. The CDR3 loop spans 13 amino acids. Germline V gives CDR1 GTSNPN, CDR2 SVGIG (reference sequence). V was pared by 2 bases and J by 8 bases, with 13 bases between. The CDR3 bases are TGTGCCTGGAGTAGCTATCGAACGGACACCATATATTTT. It translates to CAWSSYRTDTIYF.

V and J are TRBV28 and TRBJ2-7; 12 bases agree with TRBD2. With V trimmed by 3 bases and J by 0 bases, 6 bases remained unmatched. Germline CDR1 MDHEN, CDR2 SYDVKM. The CDR3 runs 17 residues. CDR3 bases: TGTGCCAGCAGTTTCCCTCTGACTAGCGGGGGCTCCTACGAGCAGTACTTC. Its protein is CASSFPLTSGGSYEQYF.